The rows below give T cell receptor beta chains drawn from one sample of a study of vaccination effects on CD4 cells after COVID-19. Assay: immunoSEQ multiplex PCR; the TCRdb copy retains only in-frame clones and omits some. The sample records around 50,000 clones, approximately 61% being singletons. These receptors are not linked to any known antigen. The sample here was CD4+ T cells from PBMCs cultured without peptide, taken before COVID-19 vaccination. These receptor sequences come from a human donor who received a COVID-19 vaccine. Both conserved end residues are part of each CDR3. D genes are given only for firm matches. Clone size is not always given. Where it is, it says once, few, many or a class for expanded clones.

d_gene	v_gene	abundance	j_gene	CDR3nt	CDR3aa
NA	TRBV12-5	NA	TRBJ1-1	TGTGCTAGTGGCCAACCACGGGGTGGAACTGAAGCTTTCTTT	CASGQPRGGTEAFF
NA	TRBV6-5	many	TRBJ1-3	TGTGCCAGCAGTTACATACCTGGAAACACCATATATTTT	CASSYIPGNTIYF
NA	TRBV3-1/TRBV3-2	NA	TRBJ2-5	TGTGCCAGCAGCCAAGAAGCGGCGGCGGAGACCCAGTACTTC	CASSQEAAAETQYF
NA	TRBV4-2	NA	TRBJ1-4	TGTGCCAGCAGCCCGGAGGGAACGAGGGATGAAAAACTGTTTTTT	CASSPEGTRDEKLFF
TRBD2	TRBV19	NA	TRBJ2-7	TGTGCCAGTAGGTCTAGCGGGAGGGCCTACGAGCAGTACTTC	CASRSSGRAYEQYF
NA	TRBV3-1/TRBV3-2	NA	TRBJ2-3	TGTGCCAGCAGCCAATCCATCCGGGACCGCAGTACGCAGTATTTT	CASSQSIRDRSTQYF
NA	TRBV6-2/TRBV6-3	few	TRBJ1-2	TGTGCCAGCAGTTACTCCTGGCAGGGGAATGGCTACACCTTC	CASSYSWQGNGYTF
NA	TRBV10-3	NA	TRBJ2-3	TGTGCCATCAGGGACAGAGCAGATACGCAGTATTTT	CAIRDRADTQYF
NA	TRBV6-5	NA	TRBJ1-1	TGTGCCAGCACCCGACTGGACACGACTCCCGGCGCTTTCTTT	CASTRLDTTPGAFF
TRBD1	TRBV7-7	NA	TRBJ2-2	TGTGCTAGCAGCTTAGAACAGGGGGCTGGTTCCGGGGAGCTGTTTTTT	CASSLEQGAGSGELFF
TRBD1	TRBV12-3/TRBV12-4	NA	TRBJ1-5	TGTGCCAGCAGTTGGGACAGGCATCAGCCCCAGCATTTT	CASSWDRHQPQHF
NA	TRBV6-5	NA	TRBJ2-7	TGTGCCAGCGGGGGGCACTACGAGCAGTACTTC	CASGGHYEQYF
TRBD1	TRBV28	NA	TRBJ2-7	TGTGCCAGCAGTGGTCCGGGACAGGGCTTCTACGAGCAGTACTTC	CASSGPGQGFYEQYF
TRBD2	TRBV28	NA	TRBJ2-7	TGTGCCAGCAGTATAAATCGACTAGCGGCGTCCTACGAGCAGTACTTC	CASSINRLAASYEQYF
NA	TRBV28	NA	TRBJ1-2	TGTGCCAGCAGTGGCAGGAATAACTATGGCTACACCTTC	CASSGRNNYGYTF
NA	TRBV9	few	TRBJ2-6	TGTGCCAGCAGCGTATCTCTTCGCGGCAGGTCCTCTGGGGCCAACGTCCTGACTTTC	CASSVSLRGRSSGANVLTF
NA	TRBV6-1	NA	TRBJ1-5	TGTGCCAGCAGTGAAAGAGGGATAGGTGGTCAGCCCCAGCATTTT	CASSERGIGGQPQHF
NA	TRBV29-1	NA	TRBJ2-3	TGCAGCGTCCGGGACACGGTGGTACATACGCAGTATTTT	CSVRDTVVHTQYF
TRBD1	TRBV7-2	few	TRBJ2-7	TGTGCCAGCAGCTCGGACAGGGTTCACGAGCAGTACTTC	CASSSDRVHEQYF
NA	TRBV30	NA	TRBJ1-2	TGTGCCTGGAGTAGTTTCGGGGCAGCTCGTTTTAACTATGGCTACACCTTC	CAWSSFGAARFNYGYTF
TRBD2	TRBV6-6	NA	TRBJ2-1	TGTGCCAGCAGCCTAGCGGGGGTAGAGTTCTTC	CASSLAGVEFF
NA	TRBV2	NA	TRBJ1-1	TGTGCCAGCAGTCCACTCAAAGAAGCTTTCTTT	CASSPLKEAFF
NA	TRBV30	NA	TRBJ1-2	TGTGCCTGGAGTGTGGCAGTGGGCTCGGCTGGCTACACCTTC	CAWSVAVGSAGYTF
TRBD2	TRBV30	NA	TRBJ2-1	TGTGCCTGGAGCATAGCGGGACTCGGGTTCTTC	CAWSIAGLGFF
NA	TRBV6-1	few	TRBJ2-3	TGTGCCAGCAGTGACAGGGGTTGGGGTGCAGATACGCAGTATTTT	CASSDRGWGADTQYF
NA	TRBV7-9	few	TRBJ1-2	TGTGCCAGCAGCTTCCTCGGACAGAACTCTGGCTACACCTTC	CASSFLGQNSGYTF
TRBD1	TRBV18	few	TRBJ1-2	TGTGCCAGCTCACCAGGGACAGGGGGCGGCCGCTACACCTTC	CASSPGTGGGRYTF
NA	TRBV3-1/TRBV3-2	NA	TRBJ2-2	TGTGCCAGCAGCCCAGGCACAGGGAGCGAGGACACCGGGGAGCTGTTTTTT	CASSPGTGSEDTGELFF
TRBD2	TRBV28	NA	TRBJ2-1	TGTGCCAGCAGTCCAACTAGCGGGAGTCCCCCCTACAATGAGCAGTTCTTC	CASSPTSGSPPYNEQFF
NA	TRBV11-1	NA	TRBJ2-1	TGTGCCAGCAGCTTAGATGGGGGTAATGAGCAGTTCTTC	CASSLDGGNEQFF
NA	TRBV5-1	NA	TRBJ2-1	TGCGCCAGCAGCTTGCCAGGTTCGAATGAGCAGTTCTTC	CASSLPGSNEQFF
TRBD1	TRBV30	NA	TRBJ2-1	TGTGCCTGGAGTCGGGGACAGGGAGGGTACAATGAGCAGTTCTTC	CAWSRGQGGYNEQFF
NA	TRBV6-2/TRBV6-3	few	TRBJ2-2	TGTGCCAGCAGTTCACAGGGACCCACCGGGGAGCTGTTTTTT	CASSSQGPTGELFF
TRBD1	TRBV12-3/TRBV12-4	NA	TRBJ1-2	TGTGCCAGCAGACTCCCGGGACAGAGGACCTACACCTTC	CASRLPGQRTYTF
TRBD2	TRBV6-6	NA	TRBJ2-7	TGTGCCAGCAGTTACTCCGGACTAGCCTACGAGCAGTACTTC	CASSYSGLAYEQYF
NA	TRBV30	NA	TRBJ1-6	TGTGCCTGGAACCGGCCACCCGGGAATTCACCCCTCCACTTT	CAWNRPPGNSPLHF
TRBD1	TRBV13	NA	TRBJ2-5	TGTGCCAGCAGCTTTACAGGGGGCCAAGAGACCCAGTACTTC	CASSFTGGQETQYF
NA	TRBV3-1/TRBV3-2	few	TRBJ1-5	TGTGCCAGCAGCCAGGACATCAGCAATCAGCCCCAGCATTTT	CASSQDISNQPQHF
NA	TRBV24-1	NA	TRBJ2-1	TGTGCCACCAGTGGTGGGGACTCCCCCACGACTTACAATGAGCAGTTCTTC	CATSGGDSPTTYNEQFF
TRBD1	TRBV28	NA	TRBJ1-2	TGTGCCAGCAGGCTAGGGGGACAGGGGAGGATGGGAGGCTACACCTTC	CASRLGGQGRMGGYTF
NA	TRBV7-2	NA	TRBJ1-6	TGTGCCAGCAGCTTGTTAGGGGGTGGCTGGGGTTCACCCCTCCACTTT	CASSLLGGGWGSPLHF
TRBD1	TRBV29-1	NA	TRBJ1-5	TGCAGCGTCCGGACAGGGTTTAATCAGCCCCAGCATTTT	CSVRTGFNQPQHF
NA	TRBV9	NA	TRBJ1-1	TGTGCCAGCAGCCCTAACCTGAACACTGAAGCTTTCTTT	CASSPNLNTEAFF
NA	TRBV4-1	NA	TRBJ1-3	TGCGCCAGCAGCCTCCGGTCCGGCACGTTTGGAAACACCATATATTTT	CASSLRSGTFGNTIYF